The entry below describes one T cell receptor (beta chain). Its cognate antigen has yet to be identified. No qualities accompany the bases; no much larger clone lies one base away. This record comes from a study of blood T cell repertoires in COVID-19 (dated by TCRdb to about 2020). Study-wide context: Samples from collaborators originated in the United States, Italy and Spain and spanned both the acute and convalescent phases of COVID-19. The samples were drawn from the first 160 participants of the ongoing ImmuneRACE study and from 1,254 subjects provided by 6 global collaborators. Subjects who had been exposed to COVID-19, were actively infected with it, or had recovered from it provided the deeply sampled blood TCRbeta repertoires that made up the dataset. The repertoires were released in a freely available public database meant as a resource for research on the immune response to SARS-CoV-2. The material from the prospective study consisted of cDNA or gDNA derived from T cells, B-cell-depleted T cells, or PBMCs. Sample metadata almost always included a de-identified subject ID, COVID-19 status, age in years and sex. Where HLA class I and class II types were available, the types were taken from metadata supplied by the sample provider, not from assay-based typing.

Paper-wide results and their limitations: Clinical and demographic metadata were provided uncurated, with the amount varying by source and participant.

Enrolling through a virtual design, the prospective study's participants ranged in age from roughly 18 to 89 years and lived across more than 20 United States geographic areas. Cohort assignment in the prospective study relied on participant-reported clinical history from a screening survey and a study questionnaire. For ImmuneRACE Cohort 3, a participant was defined as recovered based on two consecutive negative NP/OP PCR tests, clearance by a healthcare professional, or resolution of symptoms. In the prospective study, mobile phlebotomists collected whole blood, serum and a nasopharyngeal or oropharyngeal swab from each participant. Participants in the prospective study had the option to provide additional blood draws and questionnaires over an approximately two-month period. Prospective study blood samples were shipped either frozen or at room temperature before DNA extraction. The immunoSEQ Assay, a bias-controlled multiplex PCR, was used to amplify TCRbeta CDR3 regions from genomic DNA. Turning to the authors' computational methods: The number of nucleated cells in each sample was estimated by amplification of reference gene primers within the assay. To quantify the absolute abundance of each unique TCRbeta CDR3 rearrangement, sequence reads were collapsed and filtered. For each sample, productive Simpson clonality was calculated as the square root of Simpson's diversity index across productive rearrangements. TCRdb provides this immuneACCESS table in a form limited to in-frame rearrangements. Some clones are lacking; in checked studies, under half of them reflect an unresolved V gene, and why the rest are absent is not known. From that table come the V and J calls and clone size; the DNA was used to work out D and trimming. This sample is represented by over 250,000 clones; roughly 90% of them were singletons. The ten largest clones represent around 1.1% of the sample.

The sample was PBMCs or T cells enriched from blood (not recorded which). The sequence was collected from a woman aged 25-40 years who had recovered from COVID-19.

CDR3 reads: CAIGVIGELFF. The DNA is TGTGCCATCGGGGTGATCGGGGAGCTGTTTTTT. Recombination linked TRBV6-5 to TRBJ2-2; possibly the D gene is TRBD2, per 5 matching bases. V loses 10 bases, J loses 7 bases, and the germline ends lie 10 bases apart. The CDR3 measures 11 amino acids from cysteine to phenylalanine. The DNA shown is the 33-base CDR3, in frame from base 1. Via the germline V gene, CDR1 is MNHEY and CDR2 SVGAGI.